The 26 T cell receptor beta chains reported below all come from one sample, sequenced in a study of Graves' ophthalmopathy and Graves' hyperthyroidism. RNA transcripts were the template, and TCR beta CDR3 regions were amplified from them. After a first-round RT-PCR with HTBI primers, a second-round multiplex PCR was run. TCRdb re-called the multiplex PCR reads through MiXCR, storing one row per CDR3 protein. Counted here are 300,000 to 350,000 distinct CDR3 sequences, roughly 17% occurring once; the ten biggest clones make up 10% to 15%. Sequencing used peripheral blood. All receptors come from an adult man with Graves' ophthalmopathy.

There are many counts of this clonotype. The chain employs TRBV6-2 or TRBV6-3 and TRBJ1-1; 9 nucleotides agree with TRBD1. CDR1 and CDR2 (germline): MNHEY, SVGEGT. With V trimmed by 7 bases and J by 7 bases, 16 bases remained unmatched. This CDR3 region has 16 residues. The CDR3 reads CASTKVRRTGGLEAFF. DNA for the CDR3: TGTGCCAGCACCAAGGTCAGAAGAACAGGGGGCCTTGAAGCTTTCTTT.

This clonotype was seen at least ten times. V and J are TRBV24-1 and TRBJ2-7, with 8 bases identical to TRBD1. The length of the CDR3 is 14 residues. Germline V CDR1 and CDR2: KGHDR, SFDVKD. Unmatched junction bases numbered 5, after V lost 3 bases and J lost 5 bases. Here the CDR3 reads CATSDPDRGNEQYF. The DNA of the CDR3 is TGTGCCACCAGTGATCCTGACAGGGGAAACGAGCAGTACTTC.

At least ten counts were recorded for this clonotype. V is TRBV11-1 and J is TRBJ2-2; D is possibly TRBD2 (5 bases). The CDR3 has 16 residues. V lost 5 bases and J lost 2, with 15 bases in between. Looked up from germline, CDR1 is SGHAT and CDR2 is FQDESV (reference sequence). Written as DNA, the CDR3 is TGTGCCAGCAGCCCTTCTCACCGGGGAAACACCGGGGAGCTGTTTTTT. Protein product: CASSPSHRGNTGELFF.

In its sample, this clonotype was seen many times. The chain couples TRBV30 to TRBJ1-5; no clear D gene. V gave up 0 bases and J gave up 3 bases, with 9 bases separating them. Germline V gene data show CDR1 as GTSNPN and CDR2 as SVGIG (reference sequence). This CDR3 comprises 14 residues. CDR3 region: CAWSVSVDNQPQHF. CDR3 sequence (DNA): TGTGCCTGGAGTGTAAGCGTAGACAATCAGCCCCAGCATTTT. Based on the CDR3 plus reference TRBV30 and TRBJ1-5, the full variable domain is SQTIHQWPATLVQPVGSPLSLECTVEGTSNPNLYWYRQAAGRGLQLLFYSVGIGQISSEVPQNLSASRPQDRQFILSSKKLLLSDSGFYLCAWSVSVDNQPQHFGDGTRLSIL.

This clonotype has at least ten counts. The chain employs TRBV28 and TRBJ2-7; the match to TRBD2 covers 11 bases. The junction had 7 bases not matched to a gene; V was cut back by 5 bases and J by 4 bases. Germline values: CDR1 MDHEN, CDR2 SYDVKM. The CDR3 loop spans 15 amino acids. In DNA, the CDR3 is TGTGCCAGCAGTCCACTAGCGGGAGACGTGTACGAGCAGTACTTC. Translated: CASSPLAGDVYEQYF. Looking up the rest from reference TRBV28 and TRBJ2-7 gives the full variable domain: DVKVTQSSRYLVKRTGEKVFLECVQDMDHENMFWYRQDPGLGLRLIYFSYDVKMKEKGDIPEGYSVSREKKERFSLILESASTNQTSMYLCASSPLAGDVYEQYFGPGTRLTVT.

This clonotype was seen ten or more times. The chain combines TRBV11-3 with TRBJ2-1; no clear D. This CDR3 comprises 13 residues. Germline loops: CDR1 SGHNT, CDR2 YENEEA. Between the trimmed V and J ends, which lost 2 bases and 8 bases, there was a span of 10 bases. CDR3: CASSLSAVHEQFF. Here the CDR3 DNA reads TGTGCCAGCAGCTTAAGTGCGGTACATGAGCAGTTCTTC.

This clonotype appeared many times. The rearrangement joins TRBV6-2 or TRBV6-3 to TRBJ2-2; 11 nucleotides line up with TRBD2. Germline values: CDR1 MNHEY, CDR2 SVGEGT. The junction had 9 bases not matched to a gene; V was cut back by 2 bases and J by 1 base. There are 19 residues in the CDR3. The CDR3 DNA sequence: TGTGCCAGCAGTTACCCTACCACCGGACTAGCGGGGAACACCGGGGAGCTGTTTTTT. Protein sequence: CASSYPTTGLAGNTGELFF.

This clonotype was counted many times. This sequence joins TRBV6-5 and TRBJ1-2, with a weak D call TRBD1 (5 bases). Deletions cut 2 bases from V and 7 bases from J, with 14 bases between. Germline CDR1 reads MNHEY; CDR2 reads SVGAGI. The CDR3 runs to 14 residues. The CDR3 loop is CASSYERGRRGYTF. DNA for the CDR3: TGTGCCAGCAGTTACGAACGGGGCAGACGTGGCTACACCTTC.

This sequence joins TRBV2 and TRBJ2-5, with D tentatively TRBD2 (6 bases). Trimming stripped 6 bases from V and 5 bases from J, with 13 bases between. The CDR3 contains 13 residues. Per germline, CDR1 SNHLY and CDR2 FYNNEI. CDR3 DNA: TGTGCCAGCAGCCGCGGACTATACGAGACCCAGTACTTC. It specifies CASSRGLYETQYF.

This clonotype appeared many times. The genes are TRBV7-8 and TRBJ2-5; 7 nucleotides match TRBD2. The CDR3 extends over 16 amino acids. V gave up 5 bases and J gave up 1 base; unmatched junction bases: 10. Germline CDR1 SGHVS, CDR2 FQNEAQ. Written as DNA, the CDR3 is TGTGCCAGCAGCCACCTCTCGGGACTATTCCAAGAGACCCAGTACTTC. Protein sequence: CASSHLSGLFQETQYF.

In its sample, this clonotype was seen many times. The genes are TRBV12-3 or TRBV12-4 and TRBJ2-7, with 9 nucleotides matching TRBD2. The CDR3 has 15 residues. Germline trimming cut 1 base from V and 7 bases from J; bases unmatched to any gene: 8. The CDR3 here is CASSLVAGVPLEQYF. Here the CDR3 DNA reads TGTGCCAGCAGTTTAGTAGCGGGAGTCCCTTTAGAGCAGTACTTC.

This clonotype appeared many times. V and J are TRBV20-1 and TRBJ2-5; D might be TRBD1 (6 bases). Germline CDR1 is DFQATT and CDR2 is SNEGSKA (reference sequence). There are 14 residues in the CDR3. V dropped 6 bases and J dropped 5 bases, with 19 bases sitting between them. CDR3 nucleotides: TGCAGTGCGCCACTATTCAGGGGTAGCGAGACCCAGTACTTC. Translated: CSAPLFRGSETQYF.

The chain joins TRBV6-1 to TRBJ2-7, with 7 bases identical to TRBD2. The germline gives CDR1 MNHNS, CDR2 SASEGT. There are 15 residues in the CDR3. The V gene end was trimmed by 7 bases and the J gene end by 1 base; junction bases not matched to a gene: 10. This CDR3 is CASTSREGASYEQYF. CDR3 nucleotides: TGTGCCAGCACCTCTAGGGAGGGAGCTTCCTACGAGCAGTACTTC.

This clonotype was counted at least ten times. The chain joins TRBV12-3 or TRBV12-4 to TRBJ1-1; D is unclear. V lost 11 bases and J 0 bases, leaving 10 bases between the germline ends. The CDR3 runs to 12 residues. The CDR3 here is CAVPPMNTEAFF. CDR3 nucleotides: TGTGCCGTCCCGCCTATGAACACTGAAGCTTTCTTT.

This clonotype was counted ten times or more. The CDR3 sequence: CASSSDRARDYGYTF. In nucleotides, the CDR3 is TGTGCCAGCAGTTCCGACAGGGCGAGGGACTATGGCTACACCTTC. The chain joins TRBV6-5 to TRBJ1-2, with 7 positions matching TRBD1. The germline V gene has CDR1 MNHEY and CDR2 SVGAGI. This CDR3 is built from 15 residues. After removal of 4 bases from V and 3 bases from J, the junction contained 8 bases not matched to a gene.

This rearrangement joins TRBV12-3 or TRBV12-4 to TRBJ1-1; D is ambiguous. V gave up 6 bases and J gave up 5 bases, with 10 bases separating them. CDR3 length: 12 amino acids. As DNA, the CDR3 is TGTGCCAGCAGCCCATCCTCTACTGAAGCTTTCTTT. This translates into CASSPSSTEAFF.

This clonotype was observed at least ten times. The chain recombines TRBV11-2 with TRBJ2-7; TRBD2 matches 10 bases. Per the germline V gene, CDR1 is SGHAT and CDR2 is FQNNGV. The CDR3 length is 15 residues. J lost 6 bases, V lost 1 base, and 6 bases had no gene match. CDR3 residues: CASSLGLAGVREQYF. CDR3 coding DNA: TGTGCCAGCAGCTTAGGTCTAGCGGGAGTACGCGAGCAGTACTTC.

The table lists this clonotype with many counts. V and J are TRBV5-1 and TRBJ2-2; D unclear. The germline V and J ends were trimmed by 0 bases and 4 bases, with 10 bases remaining between them. The V gene's germline CDR1 is SGHRS and CDR2 YFSETQ. This CDR3 comprises 15 residues. CDR3 coding DNA: TGCGCCAGCAGCTTGGAGCAGACGGGCACCGGGGAGCTGTTTTTT. Protein sequence: CASSLEQTGTGELFF.

This rearrangement joins TRBV15 to TRBJ2-5, with no clear D. The V end lost 4 bases, the J end lost 3 bases, and 12 bases lay between the germline ends. The CDR3 spans 14 residues. Germline V gene sequence: CDR1 LNHNV, CDR2 YYDKDF (reference sequence). The CDR3: CATSIGPGEETQYF. For the CDR3, the DNA is TGTGCCACCAGCATAGGCCCAGGAGAAGAGACCCAGTACTTC.

This clonotype showed up many times. This sequence joins TRBV29-1 and TRBJ2-7; 7 bases line up with TRBD1. V was pared by 6 bases and J by 4 bases, with 18 bases of the junction left unmatched. The germline V gene encodes CDR1 SQVTM and CDR2 ANQGSEA. This CDR3 is 16 amino acids long. For the CDR3, the DNA is TGCAGCGTGGACAGGCCGGAAACAGGGGTGAGATACGAGCAGTACTTC. Encoded protein: CSVDRPETGVRYEQYF.

The V and J genes are TRBV20-1 and TRBJ1-1, with 7 bases that match TRBD1. CDR3 length: 15 residues. Germline V gene data show CDR1 as DFQATT and CDR2 as SNEGSKA (reference sequence). V lost 0 bases to trimming and J lost 3 bases; unmatched junction nucleotides: 7. The CDR3, as DNA: TGCAGTGCTAGAGATCTGACAGGGACGGACACTGAAGCTTTCTTT. Translating gives CSARDLTGTDTEAFF.

This clonotype was observed at least ten times. The chain has TRBV29-1 and TRBJ2-2; D is unclear. The CDR3 is 13 amino acids. CDR1 and CDR2 (germline): SQVTM, ANQGSEA. V lost 7 bases, J lost 7 bases, and 16 bases lay in between. The CDR3 DNA reads TGCAGCGGCAGAGAGGCCTCCGGCGGGGAGCTGTTTTTT. Protein product: CSGREASGGELFF.

This clonotype has ten or more counts. V is TRBV6-2 or TRBV6-3 and J is TRBJ1-1; D perhaps matches TRBD1 (5 bases). The CDR3 covers 15 residues. CDR1 and CDR2 from the germline V gene are MNHEY and SVGEGT. Trimming removed 8 bases at V and 2 bases at J, with 18 bases between. The CDR3 loop is CASHQGGTTNTEAFF. CDR3 bases: TGTGCCAGCCATCAAGGAGGGACTACCAACACTGAAGCTTTCTTT.

The genes are TRBV12-3 or TRBV12-4 and TRBJ1-1, with 10 bases lining up with TRBD1. CDR3 length equals 15 residues. Losses at the gene ends were 3 bases for V and 6 bases for J; bases not matched to a gene: 7. In nucleotides, the CDR3 is TGTGCCAGCAGTTTTGCGGACAGGGGGTGGCCTGAAGCTTTCTTT. Translating gives CASSFADRGWPEAFF.

The CDR3 sequence is CASSVAWMNTEAFF. CDR3 bases: TGTGCCAGCAGCGTAGCGTGGATGAACACTGAAGCTTTCTTT. This sequence joins TRBV9 and TRBJ1-1, with unresolved D. The germline CDR1 and CDR2 sequences are SGDLS and YYNGEE. The CDR3 is made up of 14 amino acids. Trimming removed 0 bases at V and 0 bases at J, with 6 bases between.

The rearrangement links TRBV7-9 to TRBJ2-7, with 10 bases identical to TRBD2. The CDR3 contains 14 residues. The V segment lost 3 bases and the J segment 5 bases; nucleotides outside the gene matches: 4. Germline V gene data show CDR1 as SEHNR and CDR2 as FQNEAQ (reference sequence). The CDR3: CASSLLAGADEQYF. In DNA form, the CDR3 reads TGTGCCAGCAGCTTGCTAGCGGGGGCCGACGAGCAGTACTTC.